The 5 T cell receptor beta chains below were found in one sample sequenced in a study of regulatory T cells in long-lasting Graves disease. Time point described: newly diagnosed GD, antithyroid drugs for less than 3 months. After RNA was extracted from PBMCs, the TCR library was made from it. Building of the TCR beta libraries involved iRepertoire HTBI primers and Arm-PCR of CDR3 regions. One entry per CDR3 protein results from TCRdb running MiXCR on the multiplex PCR reads. The sample holds 200,000 to 250,000 distinct CDR3 sequences, about 17% seen once. Sample: peripheral blood mononuclear cells (PBMCs), taken at new diagnosis, from a patient treated with antithyroid drugs. Every receptor here comes from a female donor with Graves disease.

This clonotype was picked up a small number of times. The gene calls are TRBV28 and TRBJ1-2; D unresolved. Deletions cut 4 bases from V and 3 bases from J, with 15 bases between. The V gene's germline CDR1 is MDHEN and CDR2 SYDVKM. The length of the CDR3 is 15 residues. The CDR3 region is CASSSYSPADYGYTF. The CDR3 DNA reads as TGTGCCAGCAGTTCATACTCCCCCGCGGACTATGGCTACACCTTC.

This clonotype was detected many times. V and J are TRBV7-9 and TRBJ2-2; 7 bases line up with TRBD1. Per the germline V gene, CDR1 is SEHNR and CDR2 is FQNEAQ (reference sequence). J lost 0 bases, V lost 4 bases, and 5 bases had no gene match. CDR3 size: 16 residues. Written as DNA, the CDR3 is TGTGCCAGCAGCTGGACCGGGACAGCGAACACCGGGGAGCTGTTTTTT. Translated, it gives CASSWTGTANTGELFF. The complete variable domain, with remaining parts taken from reference TRBV7-9 and TRBJ2-2, reads DTGVSQNPRHKITKRGQNVTFRCDPISEHNRLYWYRQTLGQGPEFLTYFQNEAQLEKSRLLSDRFSAERPKGSFSTLEIQRTEQGDSAMYLCASSWTGTANTGELFFGEGSRLTVL.

This clonotype has at least ten counts. The DNA of the CDR3 is TGTGCCACCGCGCAGAACTCTGGGGCCAACGTCCTGACTTTC. This translates into CATAQNSGANVLTF. The chain joins TRBV24-1 to TRBJ2-6; D is ambiguous. The CDR3 covers 14 residues. V was cut by 9 bases and J by 0 bases, with 8 bases left in between. Germline assignment: CDR1 KGHDR and CDR2 SFDVKD.

Regarding this clonotype: Possible read error: a much larger clone is one base away. The rearrangement links TRBV11-3 to TRBJ2-1; the D gene is possibly TRBD1 (5 bases). This CDR3 contains 11 residues. Germline CDR1 SGHNT, CDR2 YENEEA. CDR3 protein: CASSSGSDEYF. In nucleotides, the CDR3 is TGTGCCAGCAGCTCAGGGTCGGATGAGTACTTC.

This clonotype was counted many times. The chain employs TRBV20-1 and TRBJ1-2; the match to TRBD1 covers 9 bases. V trimming: 0 bases; J trimming: 6 bases; junction bases outside the gene matches: 11. The CDR3 sequence is 16 residues long. Germline CDR1 is DFQATT and CDR2 is SNEGSKA (reference sequence). The CDR3 loop reads CSARDHLSTGGDGYTF. The CDR3 DNA reads TGCAGTGCTAGAGATCATCTTAGTACAGGGGGCGATGGCTACACCTTC.